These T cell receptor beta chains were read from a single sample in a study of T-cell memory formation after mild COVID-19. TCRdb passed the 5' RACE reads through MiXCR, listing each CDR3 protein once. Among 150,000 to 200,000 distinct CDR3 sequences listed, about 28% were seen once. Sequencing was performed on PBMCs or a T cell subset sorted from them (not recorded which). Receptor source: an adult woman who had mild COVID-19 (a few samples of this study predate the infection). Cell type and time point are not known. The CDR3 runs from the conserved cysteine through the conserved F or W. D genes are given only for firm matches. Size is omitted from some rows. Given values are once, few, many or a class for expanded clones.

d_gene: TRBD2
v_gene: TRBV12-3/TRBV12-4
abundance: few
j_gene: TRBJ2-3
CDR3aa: CASQFSGTDPTDTQYF
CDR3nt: TGTGCCAGCCAATTTAGCGGGACCGACCCCACAGATACGCAGTATTTT

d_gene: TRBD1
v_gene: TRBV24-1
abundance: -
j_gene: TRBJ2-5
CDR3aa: CATLGQGEETQYF
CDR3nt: TGTGCCACCCTTGGACAGGGAGAAGAGACCCAGTACTTC

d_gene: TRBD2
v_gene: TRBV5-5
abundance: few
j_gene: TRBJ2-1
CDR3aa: CASSPHSSSGRHGEQFF
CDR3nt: TGTGCCAGCAGCCCCCACTCGTCTAGCGGGAGGCATGGTGAGCAGTTCTTC

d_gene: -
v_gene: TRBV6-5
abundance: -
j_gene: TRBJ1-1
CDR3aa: CASLRTENTEAFF
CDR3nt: TGTGCCAGCCTCCGGACGGAGAACACTGAAGCTTTCTTT

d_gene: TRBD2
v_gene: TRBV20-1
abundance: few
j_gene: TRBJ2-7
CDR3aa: CSARHRGSGGYEQYF
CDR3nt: TGCAGTGCTAGGCATCGGGGTAGCGGGGGCTACGAGCAGTACTTC

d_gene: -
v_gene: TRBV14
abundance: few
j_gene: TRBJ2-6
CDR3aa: CASSQDGGRTSGANVLTF
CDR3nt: TGTGCCAGCAGCCAAGATGGAGGCAGAACCTCTGGGGCCAACGTCCTGACTTTC

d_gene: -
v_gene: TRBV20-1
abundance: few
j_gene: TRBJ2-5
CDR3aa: CSAPAGTGQETQYF
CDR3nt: TGCAGTGCTCCGGCGGGAACAGGGCAAGAGACCCAGTACTTC

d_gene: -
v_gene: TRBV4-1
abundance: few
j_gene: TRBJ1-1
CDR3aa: CASRAEGDTEAFF
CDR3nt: TGCGCCAGCCGGGCCGAGGGGGACACTGAAGCTTTCTTT

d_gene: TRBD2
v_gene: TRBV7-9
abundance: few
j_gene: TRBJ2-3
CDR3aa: CASSHGLAGDTDTQYF
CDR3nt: TGTGCCAGCAGCCACGGACTAGCGGGGGACACAGATACGCAGTATTTT

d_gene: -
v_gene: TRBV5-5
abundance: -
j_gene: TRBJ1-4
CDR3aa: CASSFTGEATNEKLFF
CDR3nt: TGTGCCAGCAGCTTCACAGGCGAAGCAACTAATGAAAAACTGTTTTTT

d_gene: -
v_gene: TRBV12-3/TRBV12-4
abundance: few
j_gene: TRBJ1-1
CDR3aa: CASSFSGDTEAFF
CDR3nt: TGTGCCAGCAGTTTTTCGGGAGACACTGAAGCTTTCTTT

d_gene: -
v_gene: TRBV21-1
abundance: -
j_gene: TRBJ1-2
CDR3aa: CASSKAGLLYGYTF
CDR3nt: TGTGCCAGCAGCAAAGCGGGCCTCCTCTATGGCTACACCTTC

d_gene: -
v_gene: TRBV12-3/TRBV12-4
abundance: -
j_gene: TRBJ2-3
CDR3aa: CASRTVDSADRDPYF
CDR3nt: TGTGCCAGCCGGACCGTAGACAGCGCAGATAGAGATCCGTATTTT

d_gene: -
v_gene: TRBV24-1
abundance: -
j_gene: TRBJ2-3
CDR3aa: CATSDPDGPRVGDTQYF
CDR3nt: TGTGCCACCAGTGACCCGGACGGACCTAGGGTTGGAGATACGCAGTATTTT

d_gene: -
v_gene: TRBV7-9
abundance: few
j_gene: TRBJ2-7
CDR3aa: CASSPRETTYEQYF
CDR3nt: TGTGCCAGCAGCCCACGGGAGACTACCTACGAGCAGTACTTC

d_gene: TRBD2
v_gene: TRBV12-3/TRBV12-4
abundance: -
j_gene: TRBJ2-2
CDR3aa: CASRLTSGGNTGELFF
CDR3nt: TGTGCCAGCAGACTCACTAGCGGGGGGAACACCGGGGAGCTGTTTTTT

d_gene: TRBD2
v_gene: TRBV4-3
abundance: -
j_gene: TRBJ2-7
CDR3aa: CASSRRLANEQYF
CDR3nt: TGCGCCAGCAGCCGCCGACTAGCGAACGAGCAGTACTTC

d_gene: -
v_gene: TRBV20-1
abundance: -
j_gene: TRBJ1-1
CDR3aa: CSVVKGRMNTEAFF
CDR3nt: TGCAGTGTCGTTAAGGGACGCATGAACACTGAAGCTTTCTTT

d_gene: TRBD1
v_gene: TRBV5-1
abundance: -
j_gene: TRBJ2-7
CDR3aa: CASSFPTGDLDEQYF
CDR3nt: TGCGCCAGCAGCTTCCCGACAGGGGATCTCGACGAGCAGTACTTC

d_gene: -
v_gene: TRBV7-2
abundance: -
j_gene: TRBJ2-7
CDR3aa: CASSLASLYEQYF
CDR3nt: TGTGCCAGCAGCTTAGCGAGTCTCTACGAGCAGTACTTC

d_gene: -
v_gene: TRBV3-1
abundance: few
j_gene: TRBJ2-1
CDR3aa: CASSHSSLISSYNEQFF
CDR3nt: TGTGCCAGCAGCCACTCGTCACTAATTAGCTCCTACAATGAGCAGTTCTTC

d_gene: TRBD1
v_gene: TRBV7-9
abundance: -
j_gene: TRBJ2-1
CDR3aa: CASSWTGYNEQFF
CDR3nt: TGTGCCAGCAGCTGGACAGGGTACAATGAGCAGTTCTTC

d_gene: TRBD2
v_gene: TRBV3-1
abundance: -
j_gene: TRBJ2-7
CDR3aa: CASSQVGLARTYEQYF
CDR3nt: TGTGCCAGCAGCCAAGTGGGACTAGCGAGAACCTACGAGCAGTACTTC

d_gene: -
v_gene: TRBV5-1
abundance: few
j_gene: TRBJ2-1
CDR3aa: CASSLQDEQFF
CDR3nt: TGCGCCAGCAGCTTACAGGATGAGCAGTTCTTC

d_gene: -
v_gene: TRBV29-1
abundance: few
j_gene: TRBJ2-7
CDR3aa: CSAELQGSYEQYF
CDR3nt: TGCAGCGCCGAATTACAGGGCTCCTACGAGCAGTACTTC

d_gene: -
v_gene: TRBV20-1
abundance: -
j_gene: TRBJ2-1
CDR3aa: CSARGVRNEQFF
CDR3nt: TGCAGTGCTAGAGGGGTTCGAAATGAGCAGTTCTTC

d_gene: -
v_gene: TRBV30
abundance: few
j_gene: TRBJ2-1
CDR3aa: CAWSVITTGEQFF
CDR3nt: TGTGCCTGGAGTGTAATAACAACCGGTGAGCAGTTCTTC

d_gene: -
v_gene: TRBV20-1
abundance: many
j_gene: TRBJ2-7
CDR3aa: CSAREITGPLYEQYF
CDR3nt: TGCAGTGCTAGAGAAATCACGGGACCGCTCTACGAGCAGTACTTC

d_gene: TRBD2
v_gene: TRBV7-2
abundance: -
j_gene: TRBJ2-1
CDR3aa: CASSFGGLAGGQEQFF
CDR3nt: TGTGCCAGCAGCTTCGGGGGACTAGCGGGAGGGCAGGAGCAGTTCTTC

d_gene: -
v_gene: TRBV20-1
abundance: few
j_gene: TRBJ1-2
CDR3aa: CSATGDYGYTF
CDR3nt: TGCAGTGCTACAGGGGACTATGGCTACACCTTC

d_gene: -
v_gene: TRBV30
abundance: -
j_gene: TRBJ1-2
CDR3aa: CAGTPGLNFNYGYTF
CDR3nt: TGTGCCGGGACTCCGGGACTCAATTTTAACTATGGCTACACCTTC

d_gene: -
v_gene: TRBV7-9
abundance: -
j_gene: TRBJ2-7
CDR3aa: CASSLAYGQSAPVYEQYF
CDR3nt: TGTGCCAGCAGCTTAGCATATGGACAGTCTGCCCCTGTCTACGAGCAGTACTTC

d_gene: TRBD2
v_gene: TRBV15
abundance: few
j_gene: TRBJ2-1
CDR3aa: CATSSRTSGRGNEQFF
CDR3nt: TGTGCCACCAGCTCCCGGACTAGCGGGAGGGGAAATGAGCAGTTCTTC

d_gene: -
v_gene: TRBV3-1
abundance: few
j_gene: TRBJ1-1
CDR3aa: CASSQTPYDTEAFF
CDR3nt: TGTGCCAGCAGCCAGACCCCCTACGACACTGAAGCTTTCTTT

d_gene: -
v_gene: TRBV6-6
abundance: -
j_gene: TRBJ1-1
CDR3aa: CASSYGGLTEAFF
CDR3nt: TGTGCCAGCAGTTACGGGGGGCTCACTGAAGCTTTCTTT

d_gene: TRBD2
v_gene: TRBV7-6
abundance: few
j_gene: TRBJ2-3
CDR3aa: CASSKLAGYTDTQYF
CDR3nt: TGTGCCAGCAGCAAGTTAGCGGGCTACACAGATACGCAGTATTTT

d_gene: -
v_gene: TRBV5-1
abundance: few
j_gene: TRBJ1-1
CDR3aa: CASSLGVVGTEAFF
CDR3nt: TGCGCCAGCAGCTTAGGCGTGGTAGGAACTGAAGCTTTCTTT

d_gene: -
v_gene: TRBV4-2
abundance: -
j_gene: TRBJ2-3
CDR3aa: CASSLPGGLTTDTQYF
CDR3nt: TGTGCCAGCAGCCTACCCGGGGGACTTACCACAGATACGCAGTATTTT

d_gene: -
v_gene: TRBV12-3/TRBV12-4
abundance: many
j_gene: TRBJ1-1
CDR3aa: CASSLGQANTEAFF
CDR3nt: TGTGCCAGCAGTTTGGGACAAGCGAACACTGAAGCTTTCTTT

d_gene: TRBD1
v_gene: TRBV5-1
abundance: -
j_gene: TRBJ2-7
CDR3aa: CASSSGQGGSEQYF
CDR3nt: TGCGCCAGCAGCTCTGGACAGGGTGGCTCCGAGCAGTACTTC

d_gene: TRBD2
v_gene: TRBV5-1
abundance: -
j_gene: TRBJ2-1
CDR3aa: CASSTGLAGMFYNEQFF
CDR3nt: TGCGCCAGCAGCACGGGACTAGCGGGGATGTTTTACAATGAGCAGTTCTTC

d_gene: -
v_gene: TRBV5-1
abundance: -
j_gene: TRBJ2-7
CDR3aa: CASSLEGRGPSYEQYF
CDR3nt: TGCGCCAGCAGCTTGGAAGGCAGGGGTCCCTCCTACGAGCAGTACTTC

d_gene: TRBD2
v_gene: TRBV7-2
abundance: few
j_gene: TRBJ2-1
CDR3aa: CASSFPLAGVEEQFF
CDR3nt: TGTGCCAGCAGCTTCCCCCTAGCGGGAGTAGAAGAGCAGTTCTTC

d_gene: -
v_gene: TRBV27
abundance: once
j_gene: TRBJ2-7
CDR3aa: CASGGRGSSYEQYF
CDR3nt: TGTGCCAGCGGGGGGAGGGGGAGCTCCTACGAGCAGTACTTC

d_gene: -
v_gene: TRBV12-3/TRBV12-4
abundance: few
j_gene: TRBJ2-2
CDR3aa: CASSQTENTGELFF
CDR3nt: TGTGCCAGCAGTCAGACAGAGAACACCGGGGAGCTGTTTTTT

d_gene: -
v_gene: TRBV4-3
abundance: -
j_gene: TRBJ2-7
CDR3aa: CASSQGFGGVHEQYF
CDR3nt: TGCGCCAGCAGCCAAGGCTTCGGAGGGGTCCACGAGCAGTACTTC

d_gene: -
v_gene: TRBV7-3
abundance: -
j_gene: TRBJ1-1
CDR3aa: CASSLSGGDTEAFF
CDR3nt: TGTGCCAGCAGCTTATCGGGAGGGGACACTGAAGCTTTCTTT

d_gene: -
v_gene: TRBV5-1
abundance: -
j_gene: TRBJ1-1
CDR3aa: CASTRERDTEAFF
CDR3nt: TGCGCCAGCACCAGGGAAAGGGACACTGAAGCTTTCTTT

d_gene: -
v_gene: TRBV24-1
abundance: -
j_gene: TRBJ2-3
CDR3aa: CATSDLQFGGTDTQYF
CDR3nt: TGTGCCACCAGTGATTTGCAATTTGGGGGCACAGATACGCAGTATTTT

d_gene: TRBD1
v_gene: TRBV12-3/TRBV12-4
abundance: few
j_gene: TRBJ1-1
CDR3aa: CASSLGTGFSEAFF
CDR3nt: TGTGCCAGCAGTTTGGGGACAGGGTTCTCTGAAGCTTTCTTT

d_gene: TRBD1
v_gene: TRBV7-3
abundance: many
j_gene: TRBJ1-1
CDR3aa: CASSPHGTGDTEAFF
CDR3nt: TGTGCCAGCAGCCCGCACGGGACAGGGGACACTGAAGCTTTCTTT

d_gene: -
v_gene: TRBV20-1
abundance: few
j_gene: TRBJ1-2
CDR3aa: CSARDEGTRGGYTF
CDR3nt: TGCAGTGCTAGAGATGAGGGGACAAGGGGGGGCTACACCTTC

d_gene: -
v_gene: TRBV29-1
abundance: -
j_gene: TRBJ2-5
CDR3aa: CSVVQGWGETQYF
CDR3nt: TGCAGCGTCGTACAGGGTTGGGGAGAGACCCAGTACTTC

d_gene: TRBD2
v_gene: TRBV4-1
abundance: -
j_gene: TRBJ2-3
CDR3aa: CASSQDRSGGRTDTQYF
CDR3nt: TGCGCCAGCAGCCAAGATAGGAGCGGGGGGCGCACAGATACGCAGTATTTT

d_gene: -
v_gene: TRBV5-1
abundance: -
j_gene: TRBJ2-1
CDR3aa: CASSLTRYEQFF
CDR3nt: TGCGCCAGCAGCCTAACGAGATATGAGCAGTTCTTC

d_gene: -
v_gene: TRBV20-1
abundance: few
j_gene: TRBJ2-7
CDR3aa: CSASRVSAYEQYF
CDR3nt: TGCAGTGCTAGCCGAGTGTCCGCCTACGAGCAGTACTTC

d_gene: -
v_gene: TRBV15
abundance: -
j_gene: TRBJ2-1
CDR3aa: CATSRGRHNEQFF
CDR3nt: TGTGCCACCAGCAGAGGACGGCACAATGAGCAGTTCTTC

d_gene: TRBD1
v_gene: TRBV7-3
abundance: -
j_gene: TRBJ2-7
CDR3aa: CASSLSGTGQYEQYF
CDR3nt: TGTGCCAGCAGCTTAAGCGGGACAGGGCAATACGAGCAGTACTTC

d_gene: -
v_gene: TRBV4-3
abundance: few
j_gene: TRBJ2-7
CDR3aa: CASSQEDREGYEQYF
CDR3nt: TGCGCCAGCAGCCAAGAGGACAGGGAGGGCTACGAGCAGTACTTC